One T cell receptor (beta chain) is described in this entry. Its antigen is undetermined. The CDR3 contains 13 residues. Deletions cut 2 bases from V and 5 bases from J, with 12 bases between. Germline CDR1 reads GTSNPN; CDR2 reads SVGIG (reference sequence). This entry comes from a study of cytomegalovirus exposure and HLA in healthy donors. Whole-study results and caveats: The dataset shows that most TCR sequences were rare, while some public TCRs occurred in many donors. In vitro checks showed that three CMV-associated chains really do target CMV antigens. The study recorded about 160 TCR beta chains that were cytomegalovirus-associated. Cytomegalovirus status was reportedly diagnosed by the classifier with high specificity and sensitivity.

The table came from immunoSEQ multiplex PCR; TCRdb's copy has only in-frame clones and leaves some out. This table holds more than 300,000 clones, more than 80% found once. This receptor was identified in a young woman in good health and CMV-seronegative. The gene calls are TRBV30 and TRBJ2-5; tentatively, D is TRBD2 (6 bases). Sequenced input: PBMCs. CDR3 residues: CAWSTGVEETQYF. CDR3 bases: TGTGCCTGGAGTACGGGAGTGGAGGAGACCCAGTACTTC.